This TCR beta chain was retrieved from a study of T cells in Graves' hyperthyroidism and ophthalmopathy. V was clipped by 3 bases and J by 4 bases, with 12 bases between them. The CDR3 consists of 14 residues. This clonotype occurred many times. The investigators amplified TCR beta CDR3 regions from RNA transcripts. A first-round RT-PCR of the TCR CDR3 used the HTBI primer set. TCRdb itself ran the multiplex PCR reads through MiXCR, one entry per CDR3 protein. Of approximately 510,000 distinct CDR3 sequences listed, 20% to 25% are singletons. The source is a man between 18 and 35 years old with Graves' hyperthyroidism. This chain links TRBV12-3 or TRBV12-4 with TRBJ1-1, with D possibly matching TRBD1 (6 bases). Material: blood. This CDR3 is CASSFGGARTEAFF. The CDR3 nucleotides are TGTGCCAGCAGTTTCGGGGGGGCGCGCACTGAAGCTTTCTTT.